This TCR beta chain was recovered during a study of T cell clonotyping in hematopoietic cell transplantation. The study's findings and limits: Graft donor and pretransplant recipient Inverse Simpson Index values predicted broader posttransplant TCR diversity. No sorting was done, leaving CD4 and CD8 contributions mixed. Recipient TCR diversity dropped after transplant; expanded clonotypes rose from day 30 to 180. At the given depth, recipient repertoires were over 97% de novo clonotypes.

Some clones are missing from TCRdb's copy, which holds only in-frame ones; the method was immunoSEQ multiplex PCR. Of over 10,000 clones listed, 80% to 90% were seen once; the top ten hold under 4%. In this sample, this clone turned up once. Its specificity is not known. This CDR3 is built from 13 residues. V lost 1 base to trimming and J lost 7 bases, with 8 bases between them. CDR1 and CDR2 from the germline V gene are SGHRS and YFSETQ. The origin of this receptor is a human donor who either received an allogeneic hematopoietic cell transplant for a myeloid malignancy or was a related donor (not recorded which). Some clones in this sample may be carry-over from other donors' samples. Sequencing used peripheral blood mononuclear cells. The chain recombines TRBV5-1 with TRBJ2-2; D could derive from TRBD1 or TRBD2 (5 bases each). The CDR3 nucleotides are TGCGCCAGCAGCTTGTTGGGGGACGGGGAGCTGTTTTTT. It is translated as CASSLLGDGELFF.